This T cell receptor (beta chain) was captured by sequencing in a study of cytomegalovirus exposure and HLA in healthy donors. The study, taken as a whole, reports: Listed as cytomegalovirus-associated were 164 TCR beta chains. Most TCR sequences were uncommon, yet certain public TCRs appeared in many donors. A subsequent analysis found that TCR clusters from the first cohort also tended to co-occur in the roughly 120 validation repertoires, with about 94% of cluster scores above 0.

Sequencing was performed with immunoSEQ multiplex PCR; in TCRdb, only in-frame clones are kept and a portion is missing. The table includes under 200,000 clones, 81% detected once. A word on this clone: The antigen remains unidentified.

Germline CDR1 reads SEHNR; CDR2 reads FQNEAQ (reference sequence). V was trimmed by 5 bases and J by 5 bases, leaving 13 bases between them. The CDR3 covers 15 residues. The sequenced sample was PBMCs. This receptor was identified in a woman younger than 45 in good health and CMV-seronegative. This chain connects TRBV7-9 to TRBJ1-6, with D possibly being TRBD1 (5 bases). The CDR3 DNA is TGTGCCAGCAGCCTAGACCAGGGTAATAATTCACCCCTCCACTTT. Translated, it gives CASSLDQGNNSPLHF.